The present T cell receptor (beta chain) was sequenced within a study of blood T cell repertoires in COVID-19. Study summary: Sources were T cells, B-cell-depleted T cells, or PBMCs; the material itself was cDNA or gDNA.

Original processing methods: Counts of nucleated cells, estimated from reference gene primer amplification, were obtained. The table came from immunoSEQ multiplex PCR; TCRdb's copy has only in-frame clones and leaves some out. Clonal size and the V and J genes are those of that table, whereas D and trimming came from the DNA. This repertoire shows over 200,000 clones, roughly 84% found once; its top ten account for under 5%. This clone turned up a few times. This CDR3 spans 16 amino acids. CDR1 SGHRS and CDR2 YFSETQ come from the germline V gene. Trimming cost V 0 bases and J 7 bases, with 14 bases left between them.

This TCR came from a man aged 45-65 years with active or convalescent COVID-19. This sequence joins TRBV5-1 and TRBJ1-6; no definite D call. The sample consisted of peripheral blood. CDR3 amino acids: CASSLGVGGYNSPLHF. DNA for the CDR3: TGCGCCAGCAGCTTGGGAGTGGGAGGGTACAATTCACCCCTCCACTTT.